Each of the 17 T cell receptor beta chains below was sequenced from the same sample in a study of shared clonotypes between healthy human individuals. Data came from immunoSEQ multiplex PCR; TCRdb stores just in-frame clones and leaves some out. In the table there are 1,400,000 or so clones, 98% of which are singletons. Sequencing used naive CD4+ T cells sorted from blood. The subset is: CD45RA+ positively selected. The receptors shown here come from a man aged 25 to 40 in good health.

The chain links TRBV29-1 to TRBJ2-3; TRBD2 agrees at 14 bases. CDR1 SQVTM and CDR2 ANQGSEA come from the germline V gene. This CDR3 comprises 15 residues. V dropped 6 bases and J dropped 3; count of bases not matched to a gene: 5. The DNA for the CDR3 is TGCAGCGTCATACGACTAGCGGGAGGGACAGATACGCAGTATTTT. Translating it yields CSVIRLAGGTDTQYF.

The V call is TRBV27, the J call TRBJ1-1; TRBD1 aligns across 8 bases. The J segment lost 11 bases and the V segment lost 2 bases, leaving 4 bases of the junction unmatched. The germline CDR1 and CDR2 sequences are MNHEY and SMNVEV (reference sequence). This CDR3 region has 12 residues. In nucleotides, the CDR3 is TGTGCCAGCAGTTTAAGGACAGGGCGGGCTTTCTTT. Amino acids: CASSLRTGRAFF.

The J gene is TRBJ2-7, the V gene TRBV28, with TRBD1 identical over 8 bases. CDR1 and CDR2 from the germline V gene are MDHEN and SYDVKM. V trimming: 3 bases; J trimming: 0 bases; junction bases outside the gene matches: 10. The CDR3 sequence is 17 residues long. The CDR3 loop reads CASSFSAGQAISYEQYF. The CDR3 nucleotides read TGTGCCAGCAGTTTTTCGGCGGGACAGGCGATCTCCTACGAGCAGTACTTC.

J is TRBJ2-7 and V is TRBV7-9; the D gene is possibly TRBD2 (6 bases). Trimming took 1 base from V and 4 from J, leaving 14 bases between them. The germline gives CDR1 SEHNR, CDR2 FQNEAQ (reference sequence). This CDR3 is built from 15 residues. CDR3 DNA: TGTGCCAGCAGCTTAGAACCGGGAGCTCTGTACGAGCAGTACTTC. The encoded protein is CASSLEPGALYEQYF.

The chain combines TRBV19 with TRBJ2-4; 9 nucleotides line up with TRBD1. The junction had 9 bases not matched to a gene; V was cut back by 5 bases and J by 4 bases. Germline V lookup: CDR1 LNHDA, CDR2 SQIVND (reference sequence). The CDR3 extends over 16 amino acids. The CDR3 sequence is CASSDRDRVTKNIQYF. The DNA for the CDR3 is TGTGCCAGTAGTGATCGGGACAGGGTAACTAAAAACATTCAGTACTTC.

The chain uses TRBV7-6 and TRBJ1-5, with D uncertain. The germline gives CDR1 SGHVS, CDR2 FNYEAQ. This CDR3 is built from 15 residues. V lost 1 base and J 1 base, leaving 8 bases between the germline ends. CDR3 DNA: TGTGCCAGCAGCTTAGGCGGCGGCAGCAATCAGCCCCAGCATTTT. Residues: CASSLGGGSNQPQHF.

The rearrangement links TRBV28 to TRBJ1-1, with D possibly matching TRBD1 (5 bases). The V gene's germline CDR1 is MDHEN and CDR2 SYDVKM. CDR3 length equals 14 residues. V lost 3 bases and J 6 bases, leaving 14 bases between the germline ends. DNA for the CDR3: TGTGCCAGCAGTTTTCAGGGCCAGGGCCCTGAAGCTTTCTTT. Amino acids: CASSFQGQGPEAFF.

This clone was seen once. The chain employs TRBV11-3 and TRBJ2-1, with 12 bases fitting TRBD2. With V trimmed by 5 bases and J by 0 bases, 8 bases remained unmatched. The CDR3 runs 18 residues. Germline V gene data show CDR1 as SGHNT and CDR2 as YENEEA. Written as DNA, the CDR3 is TGTGCCAGCAGCACCCAAACTAGCGGGAGGAGCTCCTACAATGAGCAGTTCTTC. This codes for CASSTQTSGRSSYNEQFF.

The rearrangement joins TRBV6-1 to TRBJ2-7; the match to TRBD1 covers 9 bases. In germline, CDR1 is MNHNS, CDR2 SASEGT. Trimming at V came to 1 base and at J to 3 bases, leaving 4 bases not matched to a gene. CDR3 length: 15 amino acids. The CDR3 region is CASSEGGTGIYEQYF. For the CDR3, the DNA is TGTGCCAGCAGTGAAGGTGGGACAGGGATCTACGAGCAGTACTTC.

Note on this clone: Other DNA sequences in the sample encode the same CDR3. The J gene is TRBJ2-1, the V gene TRBV11-3; 12 bases fit TRBD2. The V segment lost 2 bases and the J segment 5 bases; nucleotides outside the gene matches: 1. The CDR3 is 15 amino acids. Looked up from germline, CDR1 is SGHNT and CDR2 is YENEEA. CDR3 in amino acids: CASSLRLAGDNEQFF. Written as DNA, the CDR3 is TGTGCCAGCAGCTTACGACTAGCGGGAGACAATGAGCAGTTCTTC.

This rearrangement joins TRBV7-2 to TRBJ1-2; 9 nucleotides line up with TRBD1. The length of the CDR3 is 16 residues. Trimming took 1 base from V and 7 from J; bases not matched to a gene: 10. CDR1 and CDR2 (germline): SGHTA, FQGNSA. CDR3 nucleotide sequence: TGTGCCAGCAGCTTAGGTGGGGACAGGGTGGGTGCTGGCTACACCTTC. Translating it yields CASSLGGDRVGAGYTF. Variable domain in full (rest from reference TRBV7-2 and TRBJ1-2): GAGVSQSPSNKVTEKGKDVELRCDPISGHTALYWYRQSLGQGLEFLIYFQGNSAPDKSGLPSDRFSAERTGGSVSTLTIQRTQQEDSAVYLCASSLGGDRVGAGYTFGSGTRLTVV.

V and J are TRBV11-3 and TRBJ1-1, with D unclear. Germline lookup yields CDR1 SGHNT and CDR2 YENEEA. Trimming shortened V by 6 bases and J by 3 bases, and 11 bases separated the two germline ends. The CDR3 is 13 residues long. As DNA, the CDR3 is TGTGCCAGCAGTTCCGAGGTAGACACTGAAGCTTTCTTT. It codes for CASSSEVDTEAFF.

The V call is TRBV5-6, the J call TRBJ2-7; D is uncertain. CDR1 SGHDT and CDR2 YYEEEE come from the germline V gene. The CDR3 runs to 13 residues. V was clipped by 6 bases and J by 1 base, with 11 bases between them. The CDR3 spells CASKGRSSYEQYF. CDR3 bases: TGTGCCAGCAAGGGCAGGAGTTCCTACGAGCAGTACTTC.

This sequence joins TRBV5-5 and TRBJ2-7, with TRBD1 as a possible D gene (6 bases). CDR1 SGHKS and CDR2 YYEKEE come from the germline V gene (reference sequence). Trimming cost V 5 bases and J 0 bases, with 15 bases left between them. The CDR3 contains 15 residues. CDR3 amino acids: CASRAGQPSSYEQYF. CDR3 DNA: TGTGCCAGCAGAGCAGGACAGCCGAGCTCCTACGAGCAGTACTTC.

V usage is TRBV6-6 and J usage is TRBJ2-7, with 9 bases matching TRBD1. V trimming: 5 bases; J trimming: 2 bases; junction bases outside the gene matches: 7. The V gene's germline CDR1 is MNHNY and CDR2 SVGAGI (reference sequence). The CDR3 is made up of 15 amino acids. The CDR3 region has the DNA TGTGCCAGCAGTATACAGGGGGCTGAGGCCTACGAGCAGTACTTC. Translation: CASSIQGAEAYEQYF.

CDR3 amino acids: CASSRDNKETQYF. In nucleotides, the CDR3 is TGTGCCAGCTCGCGGGACAACAAAGAGACCCAGTACTTC. The chain has TRBV18 and TRBJ2-5; D is possibly TRBD1 or TRBD2 (6 bases each). This CDR3 has 13 amino acids. V was cut by 6 bases and J by 3 bases, with 11 bases left in between. Germline V CDR1 and CDR2: KGHSH, LQKENI.

V gene TRBV6-1 combines with J gene TRBJ2-3; the match to TRBD1 covers 7 bases. Germline V gene sequence: CDR1 MNHNS, CDR2 SASEGT. V gave up 8 bases and J gave up 7 bases; unmatched junction bases: 6. The CDR3 sequence is 12 residues long. In DNA form, the CDR3 reads TGTGCCAGCCGGGACAGAGGAAATACGCAGTATTTT. Translated, it gives CASRDRGNTQYF.